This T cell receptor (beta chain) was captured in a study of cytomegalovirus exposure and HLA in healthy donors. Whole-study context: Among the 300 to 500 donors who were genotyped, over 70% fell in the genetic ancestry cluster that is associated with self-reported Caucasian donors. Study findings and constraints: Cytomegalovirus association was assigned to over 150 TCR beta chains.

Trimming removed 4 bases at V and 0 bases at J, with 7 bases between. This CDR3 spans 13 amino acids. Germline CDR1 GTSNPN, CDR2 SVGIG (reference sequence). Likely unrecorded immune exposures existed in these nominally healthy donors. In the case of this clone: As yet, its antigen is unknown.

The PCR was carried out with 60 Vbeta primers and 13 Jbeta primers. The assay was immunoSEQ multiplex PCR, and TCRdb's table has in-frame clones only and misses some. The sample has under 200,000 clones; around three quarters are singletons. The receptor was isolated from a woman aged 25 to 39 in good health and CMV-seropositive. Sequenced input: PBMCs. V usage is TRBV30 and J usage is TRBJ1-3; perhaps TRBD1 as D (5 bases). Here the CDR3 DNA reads TGTGCCTGGATGACAGACTCTGGAAACACCATATATTTT. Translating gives CAWMTDSGNTIYF.